The rows below give T cell receptor beta chains drawn from one sample of a study of T cell repertoires in cytomegalovirus infection. What these receptors recognize is not known. A single record per CDR3 protein comes from TCRdb applying MiXCR to the reads. Of around 770,000 distinct CDR3 sequences detected, 25% to 35% appear once; the ten largest clones hold around 12%. The starting material was cultured CD8+ T cells from PBMCs, obtained from culture after CMV antigen stimulation. These receptors came from a human donor in good health (CMV status not recorded). Some clones in this sample may be carry-over from other donors' samples. The CDR3 runs from the conserved cysteine through the conserved F or W. The D gene is left open where the match is weak. Clone size appears in some rows only: once, few, many, or a class for an expanded clone.

v_gene: TRBV19; j_gene: TRBJ1-1; d_gene: -; abundance: -; CDR3aa: CASSILGRNTEAFF; CDR3nt: TGTGCCAGTAGTATCCTTGGGAGGAACACTGAAGCTTTCTTT
v_gene: TRBV6-5; j_gene: TRBJ2-2; d_gene: -; abundance: -; CDR3aa: CASSLQRPNTGELFF; CDR3nt: TGTGCCAGCAGTCTCCAACGGCCCAACACCGGGGAGCTGTTTTTT
v_gene: TRBV11-2; j_gene: TRBJ2-5; d_gene: -; abundance: -; CDR3aa: CASSFPQTGEGQYF; CDR3nt: TGTGCCAGCAGCTTCCCCCAGACCGGAGAAGGCCAGTACTTC
v_gene: TRBV7-1; j_gene: TRBJ1-5; d_gene: TRBD1; abundance: -; CDR3aa: CASSSSTGLVQPQHF; CDR3nt: TGTGCCAGCAGCTCTTCGACAGGGCTGGTTCAGCCCCAGCATTTT
v_gene: TRBV7-3; j_gene: TRBJ2-4; d_gene: TRBD2; abundance: many; CDR3aa: CASSLMRRGTDKNIQYF; CDR3nt: TGTGCCAGCAGCTTAATGCGGCGGGGGACCGACAAAAACATTCAGTACTTC
v_gene: TRBV25-1; j_gene: TRBJ2-7; d_gene: -; abundance: few; CDR3aa: CASSERGYEQYF; CDR3nt: TGTGCCAGCAGTGAACGGGGATACGAGCAGTACTTC
v_gene: TRBV6-2/TRBV6-3; j_gene: TRBJ1-1; d_gene: TRBD1; abundance: -; CDR3aa: CASSLPWTGEEDTEAFF; CDR3nt: TGTGCCAGCAGTCTCCCTTGGACAGGGGAGGAGGACACTGAAGCTTTCTTT
v_gene: TRBV7-2; j_gene: TRBJ1-6; d_gene: -; abundance: many; CDR3aa: CASSLRRDRLTPLHF; CDR3nt: TGTGCCAGCAGCTTAAGGAGAGACAGGCTAACACCCCTCCACTTT
v_gene: TRBV7-9; j_gene: TRBJ1-5; d_gene: -; abundance: -; CDR3aa: CASSFGTARNQPQHF; CDR3nt: TGTGCCAGCAGCTTTGGAACGGCTCGTAATCAGCCCCAGCATTTT
v_gene: TRBV7-8; j_gene: TRBJ1-5; d_gene: TRBD1; abundance: many; CDR3aa: CASSPRGTGSSNQPQHF; CDR3nt: TGTGCCAGCAGCCCCAGAGGGACAGGGTCTAGCAATCAGCCCCAGCATTTT
v_gene: TRBV7-8; j_gene: TRBJ2-1; d_gene: TRBD2; abundance: many; CDR3aa: CASSWTSGELNEQFF; CDR3nt: TGTGCCAGCAGCTGGACTAGCGGGGAACTAAATGAGCAGTTCTTC
v_gene: TRBV9; j_gene: TRBJ1-2; d_gene: -; abundance: -; CDR3aa: CASRNRDGYTF; CDR3nt: TGTGCCAGCAGGAACAGGGATGGCTACACCTTC
v_gene: TRBV4-1; j_gene: TRBJ2-5; d_gene: -; abundance: -; CDR3aa: CASSQHKFGPQETQYF; CDR3nt: TGCGCCAGCAGCCAACACAAATTTGGGCCACAAGAGACCCAGTACTTC
v_gene: TRBV7-6; j_gene: TRBJ1-1; d_gene: -; abundance: many; CDR3aa: CASSLEWQGNTEAFF; CDR3nt: TGTGCCAGCAGCTTAGAATGGCAGGGTAACACTGAAGCTTTCTTT
v_gene: TRBV20-1; j_gene: TRBJ2-5; d_gene: -; abundance: once; CDR3aa: CSARDPERTGRMGETQYF; CDR3nt: TGCAGTGCTAGAGATCCCGAACGAACAGGGAGAATGGGCGAGACCCAGTACTTC
v_gene: TRBV7-9; j_gene: TRBJ1-1; d_gene: -; abundance: many; CDR3aa: CASSPLGRSRMNTEAFF; CDR3nt: TGTGCCAGCAGCCCGTTGGGTCGGAGTCGGATGAACACTGAAGCTTTCTTT
v_gene: TRBV10-3; j_gene: TRBJ1-1; d_gene: TRBD1; abundance: few; CDR3aa: CAIRVGTDGGRRTEAFF; CDR3nt: TGTGCCATCAGGGTAGGGACAGATGGGGGAAGGAGGACTGAAGCTTTCTTT
v_gene: TRBV6-8; j_gene: TRBJ1-1; d_gene: -; abundance: -; CDR3aa: CASSYSPQGLNTEAFF; CDR3nt: TGTGCCAGCAGTTACTCTCCCCAGGGGCTGAACACTGAAGCTTTCTTT
v_gene: TRBV6-6; j_gene: TRBJ1-3; d_gene: -; abundance: many; CDR3aa: CASSYGGDRPGNTIYF; CDR3nt: TGTGCCAGCAGTTACGGGGGGGATCGGCCTGGAAACACCATATATTTT
v_gene: TRBV5-5; j_gene: TRBJ1-4; d_gene: TRBD1; abundance: -; CDR3aa: CASSLAWTGGPTNEKLFF; CDR3nt: TGTGCCAGCAGCTTGGCCTGGACAGGGGGCCCAACTAATGAAAAACTGTTTTTT
v_gene: TRBV4-1; j_gene: TRBJ2-1; d_gene: TRBD1; abundance: -; CDR3aa: CASSQDRGTGDNEQFF; CDR3nt: TGCGCCAGCAGCCAAGATAGGGGGACAGGGGATAATGAGCAGTTCTTC
v_gene: TRBV4-1; j_gene: TRBJ2-2; d_gene: -; abundance: -; CDR3aa: CASRSRVLNTGELFF; CDR3nt: TGCGCCAGCAGATCGCGGGTCCTAAACACCGGGGAGCTGTTTTTT
v_gene: TRBV25-1; j_gene: TRBJ2-5; d_gene: -; abundance: -; CDR3aa: CACSENGGWTQYF; CDR3nt: TGTGCCTGCAGTGAAAATGGGGGGTGGACCCAGTACTTC
v_gene: TRBV7-8; j_gene: TRBJ2-3; d_gene: -; abundance: many; CDR3aa: CASTVAETLTDTQYF; CDR3nt: TGTGCCAGCACCGTAGCGGAGACCCTCACAGATACGCAGTATTTT
v_gene: TRBV6-5; j_gene: TRBJ1-2; d_gene: -; abundance: few; CDR3aa: CASSLTLGEGYTF; CDR3nt: TGTGCCAGCAGTCTGACCCTGGGGGAAGGCTACACCTTC
v_gene: TRBV27; j_gene: TRBJ2-1; d_gene: -; abundance: -; CDR3aa: CASNHLKPEPTGNEQFF; CDR3nt: TGTGCCAGCAACCACTTGAAACCCGAACCTACGGGCAATGAGCAGTTCTTC
v_gene: TRBV7-6; j_gene: TRBJ2-3; d_gene: TRBD1; abundance: few; CDR3aa: CASSPMGQAITDTQYF; CDR3nt: TGTGCCAGCAGCCCGATGGGACAGGCGATCACAGATACGCAGTATTTT
v_gene: TRBV7-9; j_gene: TRBJ1-1; d_gene: -; abundance: -; CDR3aa: CASPSRTGDTEAFF; CDR3nt: TGTGCCAGCCCCAGTCGGACCGGAGACACTGAAGCTTTCTTT
v_gene: TRBV6-2/TRBV6-3; j_gene: TRBJ2-3; d_gene: -; abundance: -; CDR3aa: CASSYVGAADTQYF; CDR3nt: TGTGCCAGCAGTTACGTGGGGGCAGCAGATACGCAGTATTTT
v_gene: TRBV4-2; j_gene: TRBJ2-1; d_gene: TRBD2; abundance: few; CDR3aa: CASSQEYSGGANNEQFF; CDR3nt: TGTGCCAGCAGCCAAGAATATAGCGGGGGGGCCAACAATGAGCAGTTCTTC
v_gene: TRBV12-3/TRBV12-4; j_gene: TRBJ1-5; d_gene: -; abundance: few; CDR3aa: CASSLSRINQPQHF; CDR3nt: TGTGCCAGCAGTTTAAGTAGAATCAATCAGCCCCAGCATTTT
v_gene: TRBV7-6; j_gene: TRBJ2-3; d_gene: TRBD1; abundance: -; CDR3aa: CASTTVDRVADTQYF; CDR3nt: TGTGCCAGCACCACTGTGGACAGGGTAGCAGATACGCAGTATTTT
v_gene: TRBV7-2; j_gene: TRBJ2-3; d_gene: TRBD2; abundance: many; CDR3aa: CASSLGASGTSTDTQYF; CDR3nt: TGTGCCAGCAGCTTAGGGGCTAGCGGGACTAGCACAGATACGCAGTATTTT
v_gene: TRBV6-5; j_gene: TRBJ1-1; d_gene: -; abundance: -; CDR3aa: CASSYRNVPPINTEAFF; CDR3nt: TGTGCCAGCAGTTACCGGAATGTCCCACCAATTAACACTGAAGCTTTCTTT
v_gene: TRBV2; j_gene: TRBJ2-1; d_gene: -; abundance: -; CDR3aa: CASWLDEQFF; CDR3nt: TGTGCCAGCTGGCTTGATGAGCAGTTCTTC
v_gene: TRBV7-9; j_gene: TRBJ1-1; d_gene: TRBD1; abundance: few; CDR3aa: CASNEDRPHEAFF; CDR3nt: TGTGCCAGCAACGAGGACAGGCCTCATGAAGCTTTCTTT
v_gene: TRBV7-6; j_gene: TRBJ1-6; d_gene: -; abundance: few; CDR3aa: CASSAGAGRYSPLHF; CDR3nt: TGTGCCAGCAGCGCAGGGGCAGGGCGTTATTCACCCCTCCACTTT
v_gene: TRBV15; j_gene: TRBJ1-4; d_gene: -; abundance: many; CDR3aa: CATSPLRAELFF; CDR3nt: TGTGCCACCAGCCCGCTGCGGGCGGAACTGTTTTTT
v_gene: TRBV6-1; j_gene: TRBJ1-1; d_gene: -; abundance: -; CDR3aa: CASSRRRDMNTEAFF; CDR3nt: TGTGCCAGCAGTCGACGGAGGGACATGAACACTGAAGCTTTCTTT
v_gene: TRBV10-3; j_gene: TRBJ2-5; d_gene: -; abundance: -; CDR3aa: CAISAEGGRQETQYF; CDR3nt: TGTGCCATCAGTGCGGAGGGGGGTCGGCAAGAGACCCAGTACTTC
v_gene: TRBV11-3; j_gene: TRBJ2-3; d_gene: -; abundance: -; CDR3aa: CASSNYFPDTQYF; CDR3nt: TGTGCCAGCAGCAACTATTTTCCAGATACGCAGTATTTT
v_gene: TRBV14; j_gene: TRBJ1-6; d_gene: -; abundance: -; CDR3aa: CASSQYTGDSFNSPLHF; CDR3nt: TGTGCCAGCAGCCAGTATACGGGGGACTCCTTTAATTCACCCCTCCACTTT
v_gene: TRBV6-5; j_gene: TRBJ1-2; d_gene: -; abundance: few; CDR3aa: CASSYGQGRRGYTF; CDR3nt: TGTGCCAGCAGTTACGGGCAGGGACGGCGTGGCTACACCTTC
v_gene: TRBV7-9; j_gene: TRBJ1-1; d_gene: TRBD1; abundance: -; CDR3aa: CASSLVGGQVHPNTEAFF; CDR3nt: TGTGCCAGCAGCTTAGTAGGCGGACAGGTCCACCCTAACACTGAAGCTTTCTTT
v_gene: TRBV7-2; j_gene: TRBJ1-1; d_gene: -; abundance: many; CDR3aa: CASRPGVPEAFF; CDR3nt: TGTGCCAGCAGGCCGGGGGTTCCTGAAGCTTTCTTT
v_gene: TRBV6-5; j_gene: TRBJ2-2; d_gene: -; abundance: -; CDR3aa: CASSYKLYTGELFF; CDR3nt: TGTGCCAGCAGTTATAAACTGTACACCGGGGAGCTGTTTTTT
v_gene: TRBV7-8; j_gene: TRBJ1-1; d_gene: -; abundance: -; CDR3aa: CASSTLGRGGTEAFF; CDR3nt: TGTGCCAGCAGCACCCTGGGCCGGGGGGGCACTGAAGCTTTCTTT